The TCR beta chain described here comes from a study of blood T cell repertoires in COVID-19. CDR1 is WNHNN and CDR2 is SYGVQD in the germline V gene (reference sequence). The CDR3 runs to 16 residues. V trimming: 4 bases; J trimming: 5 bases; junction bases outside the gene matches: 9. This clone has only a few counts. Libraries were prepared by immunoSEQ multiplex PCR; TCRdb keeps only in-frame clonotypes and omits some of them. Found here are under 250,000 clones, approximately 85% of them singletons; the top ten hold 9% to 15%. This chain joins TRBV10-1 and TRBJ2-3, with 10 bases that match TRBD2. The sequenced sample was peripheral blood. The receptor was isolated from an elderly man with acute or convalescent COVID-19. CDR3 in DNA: TGCGCCAGCAGTGGTCGCCAGCGGGGGGGACAAGATACGCAGTATTTT. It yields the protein CASSGRQRGGQDTQYF.